This T cell receptor (beta chain) was recovered during a study of early T cells in non-severe SARS-CoV-2 infection. V shed 1 base and J shed 6 bases, with 15 bases lying between them. CDR1 SGHTA and CDR2 FQGNSA come from the germline V gene. The CDR3 runs to 15 residues. A single record per CDR3 protein comes from TCRdb applying MiXCR to the 5' RACE reads. The sample contains 50,000 to 65,000 distinct CDR3 sequences, 20% of which appear only once. This clonotype has a handful of counts. The sequences come from whole blood, collected at baseline. The source of this sequence is an adult who was a healthcare worker with PCR-confirmed SARS-CoV-2 infection or an uninfected control (not recorded which). The chain joins TRBV7-2 to TRBJ1-1; D is perhaps TRBD1 (5 bases). The CDR3, as DNA: TGTGCCAGCAGCTTAGAAAATGCAGGGAGCGCTGAAGCTTTCTTT. This gives the protein CASSLENAGSAEAFF.